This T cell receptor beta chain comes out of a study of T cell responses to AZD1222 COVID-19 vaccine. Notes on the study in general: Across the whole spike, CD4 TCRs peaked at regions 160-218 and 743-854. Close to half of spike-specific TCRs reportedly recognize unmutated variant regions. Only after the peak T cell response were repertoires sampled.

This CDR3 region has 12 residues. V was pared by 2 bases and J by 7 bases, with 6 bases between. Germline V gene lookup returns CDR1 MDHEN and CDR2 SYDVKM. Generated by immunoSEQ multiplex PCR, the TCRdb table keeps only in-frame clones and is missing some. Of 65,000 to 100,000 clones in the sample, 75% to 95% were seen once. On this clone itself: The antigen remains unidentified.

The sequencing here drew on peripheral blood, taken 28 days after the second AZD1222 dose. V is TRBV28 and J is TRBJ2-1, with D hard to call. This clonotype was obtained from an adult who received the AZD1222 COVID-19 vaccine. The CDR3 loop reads CASSLQVNEQFF. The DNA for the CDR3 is TGTGCCAGCAGTTTACAGGTTAATGAGCAGTTCTTC.